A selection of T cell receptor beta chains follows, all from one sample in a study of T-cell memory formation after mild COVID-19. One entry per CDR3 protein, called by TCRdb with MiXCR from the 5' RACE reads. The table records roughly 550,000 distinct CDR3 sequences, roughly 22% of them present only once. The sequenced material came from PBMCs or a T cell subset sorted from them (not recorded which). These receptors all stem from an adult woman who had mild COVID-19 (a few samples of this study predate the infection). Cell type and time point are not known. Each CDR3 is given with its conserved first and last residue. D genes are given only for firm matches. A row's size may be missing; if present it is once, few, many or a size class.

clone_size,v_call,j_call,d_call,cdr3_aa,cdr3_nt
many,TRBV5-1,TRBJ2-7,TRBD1,CASSLTGDEQYF,TGCGCCAGCAGCTTGACAGGGGACGAGCAGTACTTC
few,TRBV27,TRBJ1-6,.,CASSDSYNSPLHF,TGTGCCAGCAGCGACAGTTATAATTCACCCCTCCACTTT
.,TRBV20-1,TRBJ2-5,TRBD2,CSARGLAGVETQYF,TGCAGTGCTAGGGGACTAGCGGGAGTAGAGACCCAGTACTTC
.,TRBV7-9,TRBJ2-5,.,CASSRGDRWEETQYF,TGTGCCAGCAGCCGAGGGGATAGGTGGGAAGAGACCCAGTACTTC
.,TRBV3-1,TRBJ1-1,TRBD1,CASSQTGKRNTEAFF,TGTGCCAGCAGCCAGACAGGGAAGAGGAACACTGAAGCTTTCTTT
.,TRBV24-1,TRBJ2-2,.,CATSDWGSRNTGELFF,TGTGCCACCAGTGACTGGGGCAGCCGGAACACCGGGGAGCTGTTTTTT
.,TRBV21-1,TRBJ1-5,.,CASSTLSGQPQHF,TGTGCCAGCAGCACCCTAAGTGGGCAGCCCCAGCATTTT
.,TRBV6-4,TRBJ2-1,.,CASSDWAGDYNEQFF,TGTGCCAGCAGTGACTGGGCAGGGGACTACAATGAGCAGTTCTTC
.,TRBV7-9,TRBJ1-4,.,CASSPGQATNEKLFF,TGTGCCAGCAGCCCCGGACAAGCAACTAATGAAAAACTGTTTTTT
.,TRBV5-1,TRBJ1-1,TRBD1,CATSIQGGNTEAFF,TGCGCCACCTCTATACAGGGGGGGAACACTGAAGCTTTCTTT
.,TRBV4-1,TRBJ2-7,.,CASSKLLQEAYEQYF,TGCGCCAGCAGCAAGCTCCTTCAGGAAGCCTACGAGCAGTACTTC
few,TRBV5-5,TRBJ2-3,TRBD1,CASSLAGTGGPDTQYF,TGTGCCAGCAGCCTCGCCGGGACAGGGGGCCCAGATACGCAGTATTTT
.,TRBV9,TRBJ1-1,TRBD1,CASSEGHRGHTEAFF,TGTGCCAGCAGCGAGGGGCACAGGGGGCACACTGAAGCTTTCTTT
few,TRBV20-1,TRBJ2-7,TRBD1,CSARDRDRINYEQYF,TGCAGTGCTAGAGATCGGGACAGGATAAATTACGAGCAGTACTTC
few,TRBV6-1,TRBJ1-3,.,CASSDSSSGNTIYF,TGTGCCAGCAGTGACAGCAGCTCTGGAAACACCATATATTTT